This TCR beta chain was documented in a study of T cell changes during pregnancy in multiple sclerosis (dated by TCRdb to between 2017 and 2020). Describing the broader study: The study looked at changes in the T cell repertoire across pregnancy in women with multiple sclerosis.

The CDR3 starts with the cysteine, ends with the phenylalanine, and has 16 residues. Only the CDR3 DNA is retained, 48 bases long and in frame from the first base. Trimming removed 3 bases from V and 5 bases from J; the gene matches leave 10 bases unexplained. As encoded in the germline V gene, CDR1 is MGHDK while CDR2 is SYGVNS. The method behind the library was the immunoSEQ multiplex PCR assay. TCRdb obtained this table from immuneACCESS and retained in-frame rearrangements with V and J assigned. These tables miss some clones; where compared with another copy, unresolved V genes account for less than half of the shortfall, and the remainder is unexplained. Across this sample there are more than 70,000 clones, with over 80% seen only once. The ten largest clones represent less than 2.5% of the sample. Points on this clone: Which antigen it targets is not known. Base quality data are lacking; no much larger clone is found one base away.

Sequencing was performed on peripheral blood, taken before pregnancy. Recombination joined TRBV25-1 with TRBJ2-5; 9 bases in the middle match TRBD1. This clonotype was sampled from a female donor with multiple sclerosis, enrolled in a pregnancy study. The CDR3 region reads CASSEGTGRVLETQYF. The nucleotide sequence reads TGTGCCAGCAGTGAGGGGACAGGGCGGGTTTTGGAGACCCAGTACTTC. The entire variable domain, with the stretches around the CDR3 drawn from the reference TRBV25-1 and TRBJ2-5 proteins, is EADIYQTPRYLVIGTGKKITLECSQTMGHDKMYWYQQDPGMELHLIHYSYGVNSTEKGDLSSESTVSRIRTEHFPLTLESARPSHTSQYLCASSEGTGRVLETQYFGPGTRLLVL.